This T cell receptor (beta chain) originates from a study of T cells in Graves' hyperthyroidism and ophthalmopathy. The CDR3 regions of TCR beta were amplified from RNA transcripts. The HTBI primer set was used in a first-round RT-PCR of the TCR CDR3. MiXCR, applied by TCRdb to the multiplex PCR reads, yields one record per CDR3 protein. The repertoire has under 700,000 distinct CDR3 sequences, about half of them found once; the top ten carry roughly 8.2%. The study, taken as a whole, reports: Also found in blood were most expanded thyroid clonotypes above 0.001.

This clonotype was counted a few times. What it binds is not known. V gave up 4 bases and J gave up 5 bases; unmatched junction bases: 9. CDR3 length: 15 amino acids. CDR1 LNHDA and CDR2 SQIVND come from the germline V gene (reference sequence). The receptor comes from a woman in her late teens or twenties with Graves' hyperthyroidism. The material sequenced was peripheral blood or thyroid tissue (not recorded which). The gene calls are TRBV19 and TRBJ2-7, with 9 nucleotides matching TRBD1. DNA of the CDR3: TGTGCCAGTAGTAAACCGGGACAGGGTAATAACGAGCAGTACTTC. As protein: CASSKPGQGNNEQYF.